This entry describes one T cell receptor beta chain. What it recognizes is unknown. The CDR3 contains 12 residues. From germline, CDR1 is MNHNS and CDR2 SASEGT. V dropped 1 base and J dropped 11; count of bases not matched to a gene: 4. No patient had autoimmune disease or received systemic immunosuppression. Sampling times: baseline, cycle 4 day 1, cycle 7 day 1. This entry belongs to a study of OX40 agonist ivuxolimab in advanced cancers. Across the whole study: Hepatocellular carcinoma, melanoma, renal cell or head and neck cancer affected the dose-escalation patients. General study points: Average numbers of expanded clones were greater in CD8+ T cells than in CD4+.

TCRdb keeps only in-frame clones here, not all; method: immunoSEQ multiplex PCR. The table shows fewer than 25,000 clones, with approximately 88% occurring only once. The specimen was CD4+ or CD8+ T cells sorted from blood, collected in a trial of the OX40 agonist ivuxolimab. The rearrangement links TRBV6-1 to TRBJ1-1, with 7 nucleotides matching TRBD1. The origin of this receptor is an adult with an advanced solid tumor such as melanoma, head and neck, liver or kidney cancer. The CDR3 sequence is CASSEGTGVAFF. The CDR3 DNA reads as TGTGCCAGCAGTGAAGGTACAGGGGTCGCTTTCTTT.